What follows are 30 T cell receptor beta chains derived from one specimen sequenced in a study of T cell responses to AZD1222 COVID-19 vaccine. Sequenced by immunoSEQ multiplex PCR; TCRdb stores in-frame clones only, minus some. The repertoire holds 42,000 or so clones, with 88% as singletons. The specimen was peripheral blood, collected 28 days after the second dose of the MenACWY control vaccine. All receptors derive from an adult who received the MenACWY meningococcal vaccine as a control.

This clone was found a few times. V gene TRBV5-1 combines with J gene TRBJ2-5; 11 nucleotides line up with TRBD2. The V segment lost 6 bases and the J segment 5 bases; nucleotides outside the gene matches: 12. The CDR3 length is 16 residues. CDR1 SGHRS and CDR2 YFSETQ come from the germline V gene. CDR3 nucleotide sequence: TGCGCCAGCAAACTGGGGGGGACTAGCGGAGGTGAGACCCAGTACTTC. Its protein product is CASKLGGTSGGETQYF. The variable domain in full, completed from reference TRBV5-1 and TRBJ2-5, reads KAGVTQTPRYLIKTRGQQVTLSCSPISGHRSVSWYQQTPGQGLQFLFEYFSETQRNKGNFPGRFSGRQFSNSRSEMNVSTLELGDSALYLCASKLGGTSGGETQYFGPGTRLLVL.

V usage is TRBV6-5 and J usage is TRBJ2-7, with D uncertain. Germline V CDR1 and CDR2: MNHEY, SVGAGI. The CDR3 spans 13 residues. The ends were cut back, 6 bases at V and 2 bases at J, with 11 bases in the middle. CDR3 sequence reads: CASSHGHTYEQYF. The CDR3 DNA reads as TGTGCCAGCAGCCACGGGCACACCTACGAGCAGTACTTC.

The chain couples TRBV30 to TRBJ2-2, with TRBD2 matching 10 bases. V lost 4 bases to trimming and J lost 3 bases; unmatched junction nucleotides: 2. Germline V gene data show CDR1 as GTSNPN and CDR2 as SVGIG (reference sequence). The CDR3 runs 14 residues. The CDR3 DNA sequence: TGTGCCTGGACTAGCGGGAGATACACCGGGGAGCTGTTTTTT. This encodes CAWTSGRYTGELFF.

The gene calls are TRBV13 and TRBJ2-6, with a tentative D call TRBD1 (6 bases). Trimming left V 5 bases short and J 1 base short, with 30 bases between. In germline, CDR1 is PRHDT, CDR2 FYEKMQ (reference sequence). The CDR3 extends over 22 amino acids. The CDR3 loop is CASSATGWPVLMNLSGANVLTF. The CDR3 DNA is TGTGCCAGCAGCGCGACAGGATGGCCGGTACTTATGAACTTGTCTGGGGCCAACGTCCTGACTTTC.

The rearrangement joins TRBV3-1 (or the pseudogene TRBV3-2) to TRBJ2-2; 10 bases map to TRBD2. This CDR3 comprises 15 residues. The germline V gene encodes CDR1 LGHDT and CDR2 YNNKEL (reference sequence). J lost 5 bases, V lost 4 bases, and 4 bases had no gene match. CDR3 region: CASSRTTSGTGELFF. DNA of the CDR3: TGTGCCAGCAGCCGAACGACTAGCGGGACCGGGGAGCTGTTTTTT.

This sequence joins TRBV5-1 and TRBJ1-4; TRBD1 agrees at 7 bases. The CDR3 sequence is 14 residues long. The germline V gene encodes CDR1 SGHRS and CDR2 YFSETQ. With 4 bases clipped from V and 7 bases from J, the junction kept 7 bases outside the gene matches. CDR3 residues: CASSHRGSGEKLFF. The CDR3 nucleotides read TGCGCCAGCAGCCACAGGGGAAGCGGTGAAAAACTGTTTTTT.

In the case of this clone: Compared with germline, one end of the junction differs, possibly owing to a read error. The chain links TRBV6-5 to TRBJ1-6; 9 nucleotides match TRBD1. Per germline, CDR1 MNHEY and CDR2 SVGAGI. The CDR3 covers 14 residues. For the CDR3, the DNA is TGTGCCAGCAGGTACTCCGGGACAGGGCCACCCCTCCACTTT. Encoded protein: CASRYSGTGPPLHF.

This chain joins TRBV5-1 and TRBJ2-5, with 10 bases identical to TRBD2. Germline CDR1 reads SGHRS; CDR2 reads YFSETQ. The CDR3 is 15 residues long. V shed 4 bases, J shed 3 bases, and the junction held 6 bases outside the gene matches. The CDR3 region has the DNA TGCGCCAGCAGCCGGACTAGCGGACATGAAGAGACCCAGTACTTC. Translation gives CASSRTSGHEETQYF.

V is TRBV6-5 and J is TRBJ2-7; 9 bases map to TRBD2. CDR1 is MNHEY and CDR2 is SVGAGI in the germline V gene. There are 15 residues in the CDR3. With V trimmed by 2 bases and J by 2 bases, 4 bases remained unmatched. The CDR3 loop is CASSYLAGSAYEQYF. The CDR3 DNA reads as TGTGCCAGCAGTTACCTAGCGGGATCAGCCTACGAGCAGTACTTC.

The V gene is TRBV7-2, the J gene TRBJ2-1, with D uncertain. The CDR3 has 11 amino acids. The germline V and J ends were trimmed by 5 bases and 15 bases, with 14 bases remaining between them. CDR1 and CDR2 from the germline V gene are SGHTA and FQGNSA. CDR3 region: CASSPRGQPFF. The DNA of the CDR3 is TGTGCCAGCAGCCCCCGTGGCCAGCCGTTCTTC.

V gene TRBV28 combines with J gene TRBJ2-7; D not certain. The germline V gene has CDR1 MDHEN and CDR2 SYDVKM. This CDR3 has 12 residues. V shed 7 bases and J shed 2 bases, with 9 bases lying between them. The CDR3 DNA reads TGTGCCAGCATTGGTTCAGCCTACGAGCAGTACTTC. Translated: CASIGSAYEQYF.

CDR3 region: CATSRAAGNTQYF. The CDR3 DNA sequence: TGTGCCACCAGCAGAGCCGCAGGGAATACGCAGTATTTT. The gene calls are TRBV15 and TRBJ2-3, with D perhaps TRBD1 (5 bases). CDR1 is LNHNV and CDR2 is YYDKDF in the germline V gene (reference sequence). The CDR3 has 13 amino acids. The ends were cut back, 1 base at V and 7 bases at J, with 9 bases in the middle.

The chain employs TRBV15 and TRBJ2-7, with a tentative D call TRBD1 (6 bases). The germline V gene has CDR1 LNHNV and CDR2 YYDKDF (reference sequence). V was shortened by 0 bases and J by 7 bases, with 13 bases between the two germline ends. This CDR3 is 14 amino acids long. The CDR3 region has the DNA TGTGCCACCAGCAGAGATTCCAGGGGCGGGGAGCAGTACTTC. It translates to CATSRDSRGGEQYF.

This clone was detected a few times. The rearrangement links TRBV5-1 to TRBJ1-2; 9 bases map to TRBD1. This CDR3 has 14 amino acids. With V trimmed by 3 bases and J by 6 bases, 6 bases remained unmatched. Germline values: CDR1 SGHRS, CDR2 YFSETQ. CDR3 nucleotide sequence: TGCGCCAGCAGCTGGGACAGGGCAGTGGATGGCTACACCTTC. Translating it yields CASSWDRAVDGYTF.

The rearrangement links TRBV24-1 to TRBJ2-1; D is undetermined. The CDR3 totals 13 residues. In germline, CDR1 is KGHDR, CDR2 SFDVKD. Trimming removed 0 bases at V and 9 bases at J, with 8 bases between. The CDR3 protein is CATSDLKGGEQFF. The CDR3 nucleotides read TGTGCCACCAGTGATTTGAAGGGTGGTGAGCAGTTCTTC.

The chain employs TRBV14 and TRBJ2-1, with a possible D match to TRBD1 (5 bases). This CDR3 comprises 13 residues. Deletions cut 3 bases from V and 8 bases from J, with 11 bases between. Germline V lookup: CDR1 SGHDN, CDR2 FVKESK. The DNA of the CDR3 is TGTGCCAGCAGCCACCAGGGTTTTGATGAGCAGTTCTTC. Translating gives CASSHQGFDEQFF.

The chain joins TRBV28 to TRBJ1-2; tentative D call: TRBD1 (5 bases). CDR3 length: 14 residues. V was shortened by 6 bases and J by 0 bases, with 11 bases between the two germline ends. Germline CDR1 and CDR2: MDHEN and SYDVKM. The CDR3 DNA reads as TGTGCCAGCAGGCAGACAGCAGCTAACTATGGCTACACCTTC. It codes for CASRQTAANYGYTF.

The chain uses TRBV18 and TRBJ2-4; 7 bases match TRBD1. CDR1 and CDR2 (germline): KGHSH, LQKENI. Trimming removed 6 bases from V and 4 bases from J; junction bases left unmatched: 6. This CDR3 has 14 amino acids. CDR3 residues: CASSPLGQKNIQYF. The CDR3 coding sequence is TGTGCCAGCTCCCCCCTGGGACAGAAAAACATTCAGTACTTC.

This clone was found once. This chain uses TRBV5-4 with TRBJ2-5; tentative D call: TRBD2 (6 bases). Trimming pared 4 bases from V and 5 bases from J, leaving 15 bases between. This CDR3 spans 14 amino acids. Per the germline V gene, CDR1 is SGHNT and CDR2 is YYREEE (reference sequence). CDR3 in amino acids: CASSRPGVRETQYF. Here the CDR3 DNA reads TGTGCCAGCAGCCGGCCGGGGGTACGGGAGACCCAGTACTTC. The full variable domain, rest sourced from reference TRBV5-4 and TRBJ2-5, is ETGVTQSPTHLIKTRGQQVTLRCSSQSGHNTVSWYQQALGQGPQFIFQYYREEENGRGNFPPRFSGLQFPNYSSELNVNALELDDSALYLCASSRPGVRETQYFGPGTRLLVL.

The rearrangement links TRBV19 to TRBJ2-1; 7 bases are a match to TRBD2. In germline, CDR1 is LNHDA, CDR2 SQIVND (reference sequence). The ends lost 7 bases at V and 0 bases at J; junction bases unmatched: 6. This CDR3 region has 15 residues. The CDR3 DNA reads as TGTGCCAGTACCATGGGAGGGGCCTCCTACAATGAGCAGTTCTTC. It is translated as CASTMGGASYNEQFF.

The rearrangement links TRBV7-6 to TRBJ2-1, with D possibly being TRBD1 (5 bases). The CDR3 consists of 16 residues. Per the germline V gene, CDR1 is SGHVS and CDR2 is FNYEAQ. V was cut by 0 bases and J by 0 bases, with 9 bases left in between. CDR3 region: CASSLAVRGSYNEQFF. The CDR3 DNA sequence: TGTGCCAGCAGCTTAGCGGTAAGGGGCTCCTACAATGAGCAGTTCTTC.

The chain links TRBV6-1 to TRBJ1-2, with 7 nucleotides matching TRBD1. Per germline, CDR1 MNHNS and CDR2 SASEGT. CDR3 size: 18 residues. The V segment lost 1 base and the J segment 2 bases; nucleotides outside the gene matches: 13. The CDR3 loop reads CASSEGQGVVLGNYGYTF. DNA of the CDR3: TGTGCCAGCAGTGAAGGGCAGGGGGTCGTCTTGGGGAACTATGGCTACACCTTC.

The V and J genes are TRBV6-5 and TRBJ2-3, with D perhaps matching TRBD2 (7 bases). Trimming cost V 2 bases and J 0 bases, with 12 bases left between them. Germline V CDR1 and CDR2: MNHEY, SVGAGI. This CDR3 has 16 residues. CDR3 sequence: CASSYNGGPSTDTQYF. CDR3 bases: TGTGCCAGCAGTTACAACGGGGGGCCGAGCACAGATACGCAGTATTTT.

V and J are TRBV27 and TRBJ2-3, with 11 bases aligning to TRBD2. Germline V gives CDR1 MNHEY, CDR2 SMNVEV (reference sequence). Trimming at V came to 7 bases and at J to 3 bases, leaving 12 bases not matched to a gene. The CDR3 has 17 residues. The CDR3 loop reads CASKPGLAESITDTQYF. The CDR3, as DNA: TGTGCCAGCAAACCGGGACTAGCGGAGAGCATAACAGATACGCAGTATTTT.

The V call is TRBV30, the J call TRBJ2-6; D gene ambiguous. V was trimmed by 8 bases and J by 3 bases, leaving 17 bases between them. Germline lookup yields CDR1 GTSNPN and CDR2 SVGIG (reference sequence). This CDR3 spans 15 amino acids. CDR3 DNA sequence: TGTGCCCGGAAGCCGAAGGGTTTTGGGGCCAACGTCCTGACTTTC. It specifies CARKPKGFGANVLTF. Variable domain in full (rest from reference TRBV30 and TRBJ2-6): SQTIHQWPATLVQPVGSPLSLECTVEGTSNPNLYWYRQAAGRGLQLLFYSVGIGQISSEVPQNLSASRPQDRQFILSSKKLLLSDSGFYLCARKPKGFGANVLTFGAGSRLTVL.

V is TRBV5-6 and J is TRBJ1-4; weak D call: TRBD1 (5 bases). Between the trimmed V and J ends, which lost 4 bases and 0 bases, there was a span of 10 bases. The CDR3 spans 15 residues. Germline V gene data show CDR1 as SGHDT and CDR2 as YYEEEE. For the CDR3, the DNA is TGTGCCAGCAGCCTGACAGCCGCAACTAATGAAAAACTGTTTTTT. It encodes CASSLTAATNEKLFF.

A single count supports this clone. The chain employs TRBV27 and TRBJ2-7, with D perhaps matching TRBD2 (6 bases). Germline CDR1 reads MNHEY; CDR2 reads SMNVEV (reference sequence). This CDR3 spans 14 amino acids. V was pared by 6 bases and J by 3 bases, with 15 bases between. The CDR3 reads CASSRRGVGYEQYF. The CDR3 nucleotides read TGTGCCAGCAGCCGGAGGGGCGTTGGCTACGAGCAGTACTTC.

The chain combines TRBV28 with TRBJ1-1; no reliable D call. There are 12 residues in the CDR3. Looked up from germline, CDR1 is MDHEN and CDR2 is SYDVKM. The germline V and J ends were trimmed by 8 bases and 1 base, with 8 bases remaining between them. The CDR3 loop is CASATGNTEAFF. In DNA form, the CDR3 reads TGTGCCAGCGCGACGGGGAACACTGAAGCTTTCTTT.

The chain recombines TRBV27 with TRBJ1-6; TRBD1 matches 10 bases. The CDR3 is 15 residues long. J gave up 6 bases and V 3 bases, and 2 bases lay outside the gene matches. CDR1 is MNHEY, CDR2 SMNVEV, per germline (reference sequence). The chain's CDR3 is CASSLGTGVNSPLHF. CDR3 DNA sequence: TGTGCCAGCAGTTTGGGGACAGGGGTTAATTCACCCCTCCACTTT.

The rearrangement uses TRBV5-4 and TRBJ2-7; D not certain. Germline CDR1 and CDR2: SGHNT and YYREEE (reference sequence). This CDR3 region has 16 residues. V lost 4 bases, J lost 2 bases, and 19 bases lay in between. The CDR3 sequence is CASSLQAALGTYEQYF. The CDR3 DNA is TGTGCCAGCAGCCTCCAAGCAGCGCTAGGAACCTACGAGCAGTACTTC.